A single sample is the source of the 25 T cell receptor beta chains below, sequenced in a study of cytomegalovirus exposure and HLA in healthy donors. Data came from immunoSEQ multiplex PCR; TCRdb stores just in-frame clones and leaves some out. The profile shows over 200,000 clones, approximately 86% of them singletons. Material for sequencing was PBMCs. The receptors were sampled from a woman in her late teens or twenties in good health and CMV-seronegative.

The genes are TRBV25-1 and TRBJ1-2; D perhaps matches TRBD1 (5 bases). The V end lost 3 bases, the J end lost 8 bases, and 16 bases lay between the germline ends. The length of the CDR3 is 14 residues. Germline CDR1 MGHDK, CDR2 SYGVNS. The CDR3, as DNA: TGTGCCAGCAGTGACCACCCCAGGGTCCAGGGCTACACCTTC. It specifies CASSDHPRVQGYTF.

This clone showed up just once. The V call is TRBV15, the J call TRBJ2-3; 11 bases are shared with TRBD1. J lost 4 bases, V lost 3 bases, and 3 bases had no gene match. Germline V gene data show CDR1 as LNHNV and CDR2 as YYDKDF (reference sequence). This CDR3 has 15 amino acids. DNA of the CDR3: TGTGCCACCAGCAGCCGGGGACAGGGGGCAGATACGCAGTATTTT. It encodes CATSSRGQGADTQYF.

This chain connects TRBV7-9 to TRBJ2-7, with 8 nucleotides matching TRBD2. Per germline, CDR1 SEHNR and CDR2 FQNEAQ (reference sequence). CDR3 length: 15 amino acids. The V segment lost 6 bases and the J segment 2 bases; nucleotides outside the gene matches: 9. The CDR3 loop is CASSPSGLVAYEQYF. The CDR3 nucleotides are TGTGCCAGCAGTCCATCGGGACTAGTAGCCTACGAGCAGTACTTC.

The chain has TRBV27 and TRBJ2-5, with 7 positions matching TRBD2. V lost 0 bases, J lost 5 bases, and 6 bases stayed unmatched. Germline CDR1 is MNHEY and CDR2 is SMNVEV (reference sequence). The length of the CDR3 is 15 residues. In nucleotides, the CDR3 is TGTGCCAGCAGTTTATCGCGGGGGAGTTGGGAGACCCAGTACTTC. It translates to CASSLSRGSWETQYF.

The sample holds one count of this clone. The genes are TRBV27 and TRBJ2-3; D is perhaps TRBD1 (6 bases). The CDR3 runs 14 residues. V shed 5 bases and J shed 0 bases, with 9 bases lying between them. Germline V CDR1 and CDR2: MNHEY, SMNVEV (reference sequence). CDR3 coding DNA: TGTGCCAGCAGTCCAGGGGATAGCACAGATACGCAGTATTTT. Its protein is CASSPGDSTDTQYF.

The V call is TRBV6-5, the J call TRBJ1-2; unclear D gene. This CDR3 contains 14 residues. Trimming removed 0 bases at V and 4 bases at J, with 9 bases between. The germline gives CDR1 MNHEY, CDR2 SVGAGI. For the CDR3, the DNA is TGTGCCAGCAGTTACTCGTTGAACTTCTATGGCTACACCTTC. Amino acids: CASSYSLNFYGYTF.

This chain uses TRBV7-9 with TRBJ2-7; the D gene is possibly TRBD1 (5 bases). The CDR3 loop spans 14 amino acids. Between the trimmed V and J ends, which lost 1 base and 4 bases, there was a span of 11 bases. Germline V gene lookup returns CDR1 SEHNR and CDR2 FQNEAQ (reference sequence). CDR3 in DNA: TGTGCCAGCAGCTTAGATAGGACACCTTACGAGCAGTACTTC. Translation: CASSLDRTPYEQYF.

This chain joins TRBV7-9 and TRBJ1-5; D call uncertain. The germline V gene encodes CDR1 SEHNR and CDR2 FQNEAQ (reference sequence). Trimming left V 5 bases short and J 2 bases short, with 4 bases between. The CDR3 runs 12 residues. The CDR3 spells CASSRGNQPQHF. CDR3 nucleotide sequence: TGTGCCAGCAGCCGGGGCAATCAGCCCCAGCATTTT. Full variable domain (outside the CDR3, taken from reference TRBV7-9 and TRBJ1-5): DTGVSQNPRHKITKRGQNVTFRCDPISEHNRLYWYRQTLGQGPEFLTYFQNEAQLEKSRLLSDRFSAERPKGSFSTLEIQRTEQGDSAMYLCASSRGNQPQHFGDGTRLSIL.

DNA for the CDR3: TGTGCCAGCAGCAAAACACAGGGTTTGACTGAAGCTTTCTTT. Protein sequence: CASSKTQGLTEAFF. This rearrangement joins TRBV5-6 to TRBJ1-1; possibly TRBD1 for D (6 bases). CDR1 is SGHDT and CDR2 is YYEEEE in the germline V gene. CDR3 size: 14 residues. The V end was cut by 4 bases, the J end by 5 bases, with 15 bases between.

This sequence joins TRBV9 and TRBJ2-7; TRBD2 aligns across 12 bases. This CDR3 has 16 amino acids. Per the germline V gene, CDR1 is SGDLS and CDR2 is YYNGEE. J was trimmed by 5 bases and V by 0 bases; bases with no gene match: 6. CDR3 sequence reads: CASSVDGLAGFDEQYF. Here the CDR3 DNA reads TGTGCCAGCAGCGTAGACGGACTAGCGGGATTTGACGAGCAGTACTTC.

In this sample, this clone turned up a few times. V and J are TRBV10-2 and TRBJ2-7; tentatively, D is TRBD2 (6 bases). The ends were cut back, 6 bases at V and 1 base at J, with 7 bases in the middle. The CDR3 loop spans 12 amino acids. Germline V gives CDR1 WSHSY, CDR2 SAAADI. The CDR3 loop reads CASRRGSYEQYF. For the CDR3, the DNA is TGCGCCAGCAGGCGGGGTTCCTACGAGCAGTACTTC.

The table lists this clone with a few counts. The chain carries TRBV5-4 and TRBJ2-7; unclear D gene. The V end was cut by 4 bases, the J end by 0 bases, with 17 bases between. The CDR3 is 16 amino acids. Germline V CDR1 and CDR2: SGHNT, YYREEE (reference sequence). CDR3 in DNA: TGTGCCAGCAGCCCCAGATCTCAGACACACTCCTACGAGCAGTACTTC. It encodes CASSPRSQTHSYEQYF.

This clone has just one count. V usage is TRBV9 and J usage is TRBJ1-2; tentatively, D is TRBD1 (6 bases). This CDR3 comprises 14 residues. Trimming took 4 bases from V and 4 from J, leaving 14 bases between them. Germline CDR1 is SGDLS and CDR2 is YYNGEE. CDR3 coding DNA: TGTGCCAGCAGCAATCTGGACAGTCCCTATGGCTACACCTTC. The encoded protein is CASSNLDSPYGYTF.

The chain recombines TRBV2 with TRBJ2-7, with TRBD2 matching over 13 bases. In germline, CDR1 is SNHLY, CDR2 FYNNEI. The CDR3 totals 13 residues. V lost 7 bases to trimming and J lost 5 bases; unmatched junction nucleotides: 2. CDR3 amino acids: CASTGLAGDEQYF. CDR3 DNA: TGTGCCAGCACTGGACTAGCGGGAGACGAGCAGTACTTC.

A remark on this clone: The junction differs from germline at one of its ends, possibly a read error. The same CDR3 also results from other DNA sequences found in this sample. This rearrangement joins TRBV30 to TRBJ1-2; D gene uncertain. The CDR3 is made up of 11 amino acids. Germline V CDR1 and CDR2: GTSNPN, SVGIG (reference sequence). Written as DNA, the CDR3 is TGCGCCTGGAGTGGACTATATGGCTACACCTTC. This encodes CAWSGLYGYTF.

V usage is TRBV4-1 and J usage is TRBJ2-7, with D perhaps TRBD2 (5 bases). CDR3 size: 13 residues. The germline V and J ends were trimmed by 2 bases and 5 bases, with 10 bases remaining between them. Germline CDR1 is MGHRA and CDR2 is YSYEKL. CDR3 nucleotides: TGCGCCAGCAGCCAACTTGAGGGAAACGAGCAGTACTTC. This codes for CASSQLEGNEQYF.

The rearrangement links TRBV7-8 to TRBJ1-5, with 8 bases aligning to TRBD1. The CDR3 is 14 residues long. Trimming cost V 3 bases and J 5 bases; bases outside gene matches: 3. The germline V gene has CDR1 SGHVS and CDR2 FQNEAQ. CDR3 in DNA: TGTGCCAGCAGCTTGGACAGGGTCCATCAGCCCCAGCATTTT. Translation: CASSLDRVHQPQHF.

This chain links TRBV9 with TRBJ2-3, with D perhaps TRBD2 (6 bases). V lost 0 bases, J lost 5 bases, and 10 bases lay in between. In germline, CDR1 is SGDLS, CDR2 YYNGEE. The CDR3 spans 14 residues. CDR3 sequence: CASSVDAGRDTQYF. The CDR3 nucleotides read TGTGCCAGCAGCGTAGACGCCGGGAGAGATACGCAGTATTTT.

This clone came up a few times. The chain links TRBV4-2 to TRBJ1-5, with 7 positions matching TRBD1. The CDR3 sequence is 16 residues long. CDR1 and CDR2 (germline): LGHNA, YNFKEQ. J gave up 9 bases and V 0 bases, and 11 bases lay outside the gene matches. The CDR3 DNA follows: TGTGCCAGCAGCCAAGAGTTGGGGACAGAAAAGGGGCCCCAGCATTTT. Protein: CASSQELGTEKGPQHF.

The chain couples TRBV7-8 to TRBJ2-7; TRBD1 agrees at 7 bases. The CDR3 has 14 residues. With 5 bases clipped from V and 7 bases from J, the junction kept 11 bases outside the gene matches. Germline V CDR1 and CDR2: SGHVS, FQNEAQ. The CDR3 region has the DNA TGTGCCAGCAGCGCGACAGGGTCCGGGTGGGAGCAGTACTTC. Its protein is CASSATGSGWEQYF.

The rearrangement joins TRBV28 to TRBJ2-5; TRBD1 agrees at 8 bases. This CDR3 has 15 residues. V lost 2 bases, J lost 5 bases, and 7 bases stayed unmatched. Germline lookup yields CDR1 MDHEN and CDR2 SYDVKM. CDR3 nucleotides: TGTGCCAGCAGTTTAACCCACACAGGGGGGGAGACCCAGTACTTC. It is translated as CASSLTHTGGETQYF.

The chain employs TRBV6-5 and TRBJ1-1; D might be TRBD1 (6 bases). Germline assignment: CDR1 MNHEY and CDR2 SVGAGI. The CDR3 consists of 13 residues. V lost 1 base and J lost 10, with 13 bases in between. The CDR3 DNA reads as TGTGCCAGCAGTTACTTGGGGGGGCTTGGAGCTTTCTTT. Amino acid sequence: CASSYLGGLGAFF.

The genes are TRBV5-4 and TRBJ1-1; D not resolved. The CDR3 loop spans 13 amino acids. The germline gives CDR1 SGHNT, CDR2 YYREEE (reference sequence). Trimming removed 4 bases from V and 0 bases from J, with 7 bases in between. The CDR3 reads CASSPQVNTEAFF. DNA for the CDR3: TGTGCCAGCAGCCCTCAGGTGAACACTGAAGCTTTCTTT.

This sequence joins TRBV18 and TRBJ2-1, with D perhaps matching TRBD2 (7 bases). The CDR3 is 16 residues long. The V and J ends lost 3 bases and 5 bases respectively, with 17 bases between them. Germline CDR1 and CDR2: KGHSH and LQKENI. The CDR3 here is CASSPFRGGADNEQFF. The CDR3, as DNA: TGTGCCAGCTCACCCTTTCGAGGGGGGGCTGACAATGAGCAGTTCTTC.

Only one count was recorded for this clone. This chain uses TRBV14 with TRBJ1-1; 7 bases fit TRBD1. The CDR3 is 14 amino acids. Per germline, CDR1 SGHDN and CDR2 FVKESK. Trimming took 1 base from V and 11 from J; bases not matched to a gene: 10. Here the CDR3 reads CASSQVGTDLMAFF. In DNA form, the CDR3 reads TGTGCCAGCAGCCAAGTTGGGACAGACCTCATGGCTTTCTTT.